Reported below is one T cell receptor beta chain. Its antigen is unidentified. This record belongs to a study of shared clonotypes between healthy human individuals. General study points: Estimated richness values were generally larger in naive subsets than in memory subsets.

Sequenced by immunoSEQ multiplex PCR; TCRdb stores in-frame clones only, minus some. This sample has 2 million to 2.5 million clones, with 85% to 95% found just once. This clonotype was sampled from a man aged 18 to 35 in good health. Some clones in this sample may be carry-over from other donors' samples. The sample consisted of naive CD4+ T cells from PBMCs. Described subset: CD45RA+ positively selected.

The CDR3: CASRGTGGRFAGNTIYF. For the CDR3, the DNA is TGTGCCAGCAGAGGGACAGGGGGACGTTTTGCTGGAAACACCATATATTTT. This chain links TRBV28 with TRBJ1-3; 11 positions match TRBD1. In germline, CDR1 is MDHEN, CDR2 SYDVKM. V dropped 6 bases and J dropped 2; count of bases not matched to a gene: 9. The CDR3 covers 17 residues.